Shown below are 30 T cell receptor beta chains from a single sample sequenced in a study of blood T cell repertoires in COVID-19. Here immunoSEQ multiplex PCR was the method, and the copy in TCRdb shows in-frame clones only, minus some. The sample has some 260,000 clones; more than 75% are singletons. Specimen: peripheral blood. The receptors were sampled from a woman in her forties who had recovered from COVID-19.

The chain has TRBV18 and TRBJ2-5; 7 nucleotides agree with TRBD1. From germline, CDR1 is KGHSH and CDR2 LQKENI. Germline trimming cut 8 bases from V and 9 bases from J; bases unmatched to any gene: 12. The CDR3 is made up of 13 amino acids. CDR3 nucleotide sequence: TGTGCCAGCCAAGGGACAGCCCAGTCGGCCCAGTACTTC. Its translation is CASQGTAQSAQYF.

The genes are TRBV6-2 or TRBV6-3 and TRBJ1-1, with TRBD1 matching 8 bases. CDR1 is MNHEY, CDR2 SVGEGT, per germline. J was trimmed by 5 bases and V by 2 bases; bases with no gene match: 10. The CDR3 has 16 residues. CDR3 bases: TGTGCCAGCAGTTACCCCGGACAGGGTGGGGAAACTGAAGCTTTCTTT. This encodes CASSYPGQGGETEAFF.

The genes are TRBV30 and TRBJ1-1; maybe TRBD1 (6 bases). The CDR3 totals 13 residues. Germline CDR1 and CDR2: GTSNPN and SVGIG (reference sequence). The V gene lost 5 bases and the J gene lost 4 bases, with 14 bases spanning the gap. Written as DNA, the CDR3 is TGTGCCTGGGGAGACAGGCTAGGCACTGAAGCTTTCTTT. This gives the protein CAWGDRLGTEAFF. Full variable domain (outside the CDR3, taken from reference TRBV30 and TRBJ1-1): SQTIHQWPATLVQPVGSPLSLECTVEGTSNPNLYWYRQAAGRGLQLLFYSVGIGQISSEVPQNLSASRPQDRQFILSSKKLLLSDSGFYLCAWGDRLGTEAFFGQGTRLTVV.

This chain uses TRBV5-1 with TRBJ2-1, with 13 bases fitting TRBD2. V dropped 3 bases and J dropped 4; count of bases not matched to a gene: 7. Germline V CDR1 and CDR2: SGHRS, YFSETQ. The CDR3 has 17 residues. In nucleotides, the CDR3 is TGCGCCAGCAGCTCCCAACCGGGACTAGCGGGATACAATGAGCAGTTCTTC. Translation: CASSSQPGLAGYNEQFF.

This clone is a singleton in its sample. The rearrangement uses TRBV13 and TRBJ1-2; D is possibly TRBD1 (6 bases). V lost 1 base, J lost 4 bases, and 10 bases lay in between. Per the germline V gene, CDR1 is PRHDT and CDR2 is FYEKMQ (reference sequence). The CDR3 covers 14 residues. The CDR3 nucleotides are TGTGCCAGCAGCTTAGCTGTGGGGGCCTATGGCTACACCTTC. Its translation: CASSLAVGAYGYTF.

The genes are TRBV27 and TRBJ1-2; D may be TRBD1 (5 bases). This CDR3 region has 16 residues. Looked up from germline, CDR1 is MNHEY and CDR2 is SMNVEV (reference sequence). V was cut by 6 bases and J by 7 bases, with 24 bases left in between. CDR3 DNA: TGTGCCAGCAGCTCCTGGGGGGGAGAGCGATCGCCTGGCTACACCTTC. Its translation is CASSSWGGERSPGYTF.

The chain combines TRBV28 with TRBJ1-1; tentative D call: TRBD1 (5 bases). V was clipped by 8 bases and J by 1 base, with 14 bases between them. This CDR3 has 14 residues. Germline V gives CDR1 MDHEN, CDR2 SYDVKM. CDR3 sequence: CASAPGVGNTEAFF. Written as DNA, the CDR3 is TGTGCCAGCGCCCCGGGGGTAGGGAACACTGAAGCTTTCTTT. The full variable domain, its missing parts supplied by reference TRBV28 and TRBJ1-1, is DVKVTQSSRYLVKRTGEKVFLECVQDMDHENMFWYRQDPGLGLRLIYFSYDVKMKEKGDIPEGYSVSREKKERFSLILESASTNQTSMYLCASAPGVGNTEAFFGQGTRLTVV.

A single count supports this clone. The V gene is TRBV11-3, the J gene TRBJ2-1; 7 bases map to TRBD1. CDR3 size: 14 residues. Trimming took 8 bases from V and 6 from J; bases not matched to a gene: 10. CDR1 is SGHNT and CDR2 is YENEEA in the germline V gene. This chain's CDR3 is CASALRNRGNEQFF. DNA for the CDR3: TGTGCCAGCGCCCTACGAAACAGGGGCAATGAGCAGTTCTTC.

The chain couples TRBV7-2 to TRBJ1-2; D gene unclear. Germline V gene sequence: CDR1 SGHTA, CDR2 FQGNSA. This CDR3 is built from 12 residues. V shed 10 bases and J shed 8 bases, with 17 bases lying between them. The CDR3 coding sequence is TGTGCCACCTCCCCAGGCCCTTGGGGCTACACCTTC. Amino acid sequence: CATSPGPWGYTF.

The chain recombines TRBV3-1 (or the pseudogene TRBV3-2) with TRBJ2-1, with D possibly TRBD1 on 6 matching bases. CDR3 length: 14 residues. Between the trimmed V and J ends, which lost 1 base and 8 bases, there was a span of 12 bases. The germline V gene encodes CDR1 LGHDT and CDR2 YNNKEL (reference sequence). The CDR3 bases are TGTGCCAGCAGCCAAGGACCACAGGGCTATGAGCAGTTCTTC. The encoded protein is CASSQGPQGYEQFF.

The CDR3 is CANPDRGHRGYTF. CDR3 DNA: TGTGCCAACCCCGACAGGGGGCACCGCGGCTACACCTTC. The V and J genes are TRBV5-4 and TRBJ1-2, with 10 bases fitting TRBD1. This CDR3 is 13 amino acids long. The germline V gene encodes CDR1 SGHNT and CDR2 YYREEE (reference sequence). Trimming took 9 bases from V and 8 from J; bases not matched to a gene: 10. Supplemented by reference TRBV5-4 and TRBJ1-2, the full variable domain reads ETGVTQSPTHLIKTRGQQVTLRCSSQSGHNTVSWYQQALGQGPQFIFQYYREEENGRGNFPPRFSGLQFPNYSSELNVNALELDDSALYLCANPDRGHRGYTFGSGTRLTVV.

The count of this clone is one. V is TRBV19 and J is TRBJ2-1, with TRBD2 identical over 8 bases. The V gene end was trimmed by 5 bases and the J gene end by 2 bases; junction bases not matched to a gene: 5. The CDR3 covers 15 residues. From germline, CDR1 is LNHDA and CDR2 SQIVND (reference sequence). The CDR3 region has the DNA TGTGCCAGTAGTCCGACTAGCGAACCCTACAATGAGCAGTTCTTC. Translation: CASSPTSEPYNEQFF.

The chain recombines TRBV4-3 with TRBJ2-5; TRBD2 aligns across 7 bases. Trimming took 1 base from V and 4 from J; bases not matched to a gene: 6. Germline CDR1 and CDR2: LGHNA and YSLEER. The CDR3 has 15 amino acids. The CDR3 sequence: CASSQGGSGGETQYF. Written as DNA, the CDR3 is TGCGCCAGCAGCCAAGGGGGCTCGGGGGGAGAGACCCAGTACTTC.

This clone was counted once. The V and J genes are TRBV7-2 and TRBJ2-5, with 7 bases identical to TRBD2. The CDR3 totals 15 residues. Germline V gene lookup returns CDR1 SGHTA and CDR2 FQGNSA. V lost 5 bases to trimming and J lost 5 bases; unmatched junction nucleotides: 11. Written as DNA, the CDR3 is TGTGCCAGCAGCCCACCGGGGGGAGGGCCGGAGACCCAGTACTTC. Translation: CASSPPGGGPETQYF.

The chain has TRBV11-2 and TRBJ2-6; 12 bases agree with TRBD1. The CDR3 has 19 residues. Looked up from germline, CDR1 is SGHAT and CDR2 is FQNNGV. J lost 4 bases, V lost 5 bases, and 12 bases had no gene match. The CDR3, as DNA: TGTGCCAGCAGCACTCCCGGTGGGACAGGGGGCAGAGGGGCCAACGTCCTGACTTTC. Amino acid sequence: CASSTPGGTGGRGANVLTF.

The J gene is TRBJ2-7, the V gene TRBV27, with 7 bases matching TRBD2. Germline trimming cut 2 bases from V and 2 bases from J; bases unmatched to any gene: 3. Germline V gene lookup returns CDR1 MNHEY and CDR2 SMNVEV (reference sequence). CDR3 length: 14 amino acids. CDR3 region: CASSLIAGPYEQYF. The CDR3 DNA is TGTGCCAGCAGTTTAATAGCGGGTCCCTACGAGCAGTACTTC.

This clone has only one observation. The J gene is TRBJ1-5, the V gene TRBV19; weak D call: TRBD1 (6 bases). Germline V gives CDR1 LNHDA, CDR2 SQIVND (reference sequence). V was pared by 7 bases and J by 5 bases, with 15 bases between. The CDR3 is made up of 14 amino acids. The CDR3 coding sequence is TGTGCCAGTACCCCGGACAGCACCTATCAGCCCCAGCATTTT. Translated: CASTPDSTYQPQHF.

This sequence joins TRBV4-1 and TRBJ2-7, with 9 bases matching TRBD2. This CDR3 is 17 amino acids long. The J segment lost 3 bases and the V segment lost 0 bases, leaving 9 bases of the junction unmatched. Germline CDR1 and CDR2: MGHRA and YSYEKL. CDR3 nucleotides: TGCGCCAGCAGCCAAGATTGTGGCGGGAGGGCCGTCTACGAGCAGTACGTC. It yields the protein CASSQDCGGRAVYEQYV.

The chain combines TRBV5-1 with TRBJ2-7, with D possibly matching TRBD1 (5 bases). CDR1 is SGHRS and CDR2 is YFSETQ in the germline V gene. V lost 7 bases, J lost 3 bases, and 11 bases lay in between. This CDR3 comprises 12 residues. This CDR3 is CASQGAHYEQYF. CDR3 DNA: TGCGCCAGCCAAGGGGCACACTACGAGCAGTACTTC.

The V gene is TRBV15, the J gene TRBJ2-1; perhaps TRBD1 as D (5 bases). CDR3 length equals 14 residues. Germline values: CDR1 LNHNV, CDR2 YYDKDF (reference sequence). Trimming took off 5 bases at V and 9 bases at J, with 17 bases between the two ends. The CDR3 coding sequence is TGTGCCACCAGCCCGAACTCCGGGCAGGGTGAGCAGTTCTTC. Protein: CATSPNSGQGEQFF.

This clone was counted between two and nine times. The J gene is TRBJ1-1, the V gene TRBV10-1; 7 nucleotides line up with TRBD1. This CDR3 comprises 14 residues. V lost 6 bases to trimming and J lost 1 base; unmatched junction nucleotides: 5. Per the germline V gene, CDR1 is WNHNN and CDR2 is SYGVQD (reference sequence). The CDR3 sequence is CASSPGTENTEAFF. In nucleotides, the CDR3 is TGCGCCAGCAGCCCCGGGACAGAGAACACTGAAGCTTTCTTT.

The CDR3 nucleotides read TGTGCCAGCAGACTAGCGGGAGCGAGCTCCTACAATGAGCAGTTCTTC. Its protein product is CASRLAGASSYNEQFF. The chain recombines TRBV7-9 with TRBJ2-1; 11 nucleotides match TRBD2. V was pared by 6 bases and J by 0 bases, with 4 bases of the junction left unmatched. The CDR3 spans 16 residues. Germline V gene lookup returns CDR1 SEHNR and CDR2 FQNEAQ (reference sequence).

CDR3 sequence reads: CASSWRSYNEQFF. CDR3 nucleotide sequence: TGCGCCAGCAGCTGGCGGTCCTACAATGAGCAGTTCTTC. The V gene is TRBV5-1, the J gene TRBJ2-1; D unresolved. With 3 bases removed from V and 1 base from J, the gap between germline ends came to 5 bases. The CDR3 spans 13 residues. CDR1 and CDR2 (germline): SGHRS, YFSETQ.

The CDR3 region is CSVERTGLGEQFF. The DNA of the CDR3 is TGCAGCGTTGAGAGGACAGGGTTGGGTGAGCAGTTCTTC. The V gene is TRBV29-1, the J gene TRBJ2-1; 8 bases match TRBD1. After removal of 3 bases from V and 9 bases from J, the junction contained 7 bases not matched to a gene. Germline values: CDR1 SQVTM, CDR2 ANQGSEA. The length of the CDR3 is 13 residues.

The CDR3 bases are TGTGCCAGCAGCCCTACGACTAGCGGGAAGTACAATGAGCAGTTCTTC. The encoded protein is CASSPTTSGKYNEQFF. The V and J genes are TRBV3-1 (or the pseudogene TRBV3-2) and TRBJ2-1; 11 bases line up with TRBD2. The CDR3 length is 16 residues. The ends lost 4 bases at V and 4 bases at J; junction bases unmatched: 6. Looked up from germline, CDR1 is LGHDT and CDR2 is YNNKEL (reference sequence).

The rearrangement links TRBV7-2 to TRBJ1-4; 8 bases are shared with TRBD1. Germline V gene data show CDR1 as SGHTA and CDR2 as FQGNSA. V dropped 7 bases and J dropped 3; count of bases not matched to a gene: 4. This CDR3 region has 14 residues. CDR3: CASNQGAANEKLFF. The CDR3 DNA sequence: TGTGCCAGCAACCAGGGGGCGGCTAATGAAAAACTGTTTTTT.

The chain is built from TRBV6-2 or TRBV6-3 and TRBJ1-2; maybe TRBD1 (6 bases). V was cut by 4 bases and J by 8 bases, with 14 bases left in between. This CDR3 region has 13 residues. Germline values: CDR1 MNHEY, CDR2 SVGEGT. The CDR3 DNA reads TGTGCCAGCAGTTTCGGGACGGGGGGCGGCTACACCTTC. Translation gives CASSFGTGGGYTF.

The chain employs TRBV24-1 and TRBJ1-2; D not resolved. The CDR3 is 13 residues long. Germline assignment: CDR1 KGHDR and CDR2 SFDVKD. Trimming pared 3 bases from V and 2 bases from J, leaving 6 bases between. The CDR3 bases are TGTGCCACCAGTGATACCCAGAACTATGGCTACACCTTC. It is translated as CATSDTQNYGYTF.

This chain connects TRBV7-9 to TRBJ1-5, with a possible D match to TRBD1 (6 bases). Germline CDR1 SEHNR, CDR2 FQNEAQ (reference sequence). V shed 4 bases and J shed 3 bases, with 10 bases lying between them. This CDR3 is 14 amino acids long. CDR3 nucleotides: TGTGCCAGCAGCTCAAACAGGGCCAATCAGCCCCAGCATTTT. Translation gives CASSSNRANQPQHF.

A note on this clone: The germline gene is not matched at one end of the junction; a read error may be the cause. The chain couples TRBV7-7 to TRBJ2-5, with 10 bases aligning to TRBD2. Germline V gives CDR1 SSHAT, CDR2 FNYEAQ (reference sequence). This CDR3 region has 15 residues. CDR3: CASSRGLADGETQYF. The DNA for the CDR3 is TGTGCTAGCAGCCGCGGACTAGCGGATGGAGAGACCCAGTACTTC.